These 21 T cell receptor beta chains share one sample of origin, sequenced in a study of chemoradiotherapy in HPV16-positive cancers. TCRdb keeps only in-frame clones here, not all; method: immunoSEQ multiplex PCR. Here the sample spans about 23,000 clones, about 90% being singletons. Sequences were derived from blood, sampled from a patient who underwent chemoradiotherapy. These TCRs come from a human donor with HPV-associated anogenital cancer.

The chain links TRBV5-1 to TRBJ1-2, with TRBD1 as a possible D gene (5 bases). Germline loops: CDR1 SGHRS, CDR2 YFSETQ. V shed 1 base and J shed 5 bases, with 9 bases lying between them. There are 13 residues in the CDR3. CDR3 amino acids: CASSLTTAYGYTF. The CDR3 DNA sequence: TGCGCCAGCAGCTTGACGACAGCGTATGGCTACACCTTC.

J is TRBJ2-1 and V is TRBV7-3, with 8 bases matching TRBD1. In germline, CDR1 is SGHTA, CDR2 FQGTGA. The CDR3 extends over 16 amino acids. The ends lost 2 bases at V and 4 bases at J; junction bases unmatched: 7. DNA for the CDR3: TGTGCCAGCAGCTTAGCCGGGACAGGTGGATACAATGAGCAGTTCTTC. It is translated as CASSLAGTGGYNEQFF.

Concerning this clone: At one end, the junction sequence differs from germline, possibly due to a read error. The genes are TRBV19 and TRBJ2-3; TRBD2 aligns across 13 bases. The CDR3 consists of 17 residues. The germline V gene has CDR1 LNHDA and CDR2 SQIVND (reference sequence). The CDR3 DNA follows: TGTGCCAGTAGTCTAGAGACAGGGACTAGCGGGGTTGATACGCAGTATTTT. Amino acids: CASSLETGTSGVDTQYF.

The gene calls are TRBV2 and TRBJ1-5; no reliable D call. The CDR3 runs 13 residues. Trimming removed 6 bases from V and 2 bases from J, with 8 bases in between. Germline-derived CDR1 and CDR2 are SNHLY and FYNNEI. The CDR3: CASRRQGNQPQHF. DNA of the CDR3: TGTGCCAGCAGGCGACAAGGCAATCAGCCCCAGCATTTT.

CDR3: CASNPNVGRMNTEAFF. DNA for the CDR3: TGTGCCAGTAACCCGAACGTAGGCAGGATGAACACTGAAGCTTTCTTT. The chain combines TRBV19 with TRBJ1-1; D is undetermined. The V and J ends lost 7 bases and 0 bases respectively, with 18 bases between them. The CDR3 is made up of 16 amino acids. Germline V lookup: CDR1 LNHDA, CDR2 SQIVND (reference sequence).

The chain links TRBV5-6 to TRBJ1-2, with D possibly TRBD1 on 6 matching bases. The ends were cut back, 4 bases at V and 4 bases at J, with 17 bases in the middle. CDR3 length equals 15 residues. Germline V CDR1 and CDR2: SGHDT, YYEEEE. The chain's CDR3 is CASSAEAGASYGYTF. The CDR3 bases are TGTGCCAGCAGCGCGGAAGCGGGGGCGAGCTATGGCTACACCTTC.

This clone appeared once. The CDR3 protein is CASSAQSSPYNEQFF. DNA for the CDR3: TGTGCCAGCAGCGCTCAAAGTAGTCCCTACAATGAGCAGTTCTTC. The chain is built from TRBV9 and TRBJ2-1; no reliable D call. V was trimmed by 3 bases and J by 2 bases, leaving 12 bases between them. This CDR3 region has 15 residues. Germline V gives CDR1 SGDLS, CDR2 YYNGEE.

V usage is TRBV28 and J usage is TRBJ2-3, with 11 bases lining up with TRBD2. V was clipped by 2 bases and J by 5 bases; unmatched bases: 3. Germline V lookup: CDR1 MDHEN, CDR2 SYDVKM. This CDR3 has 15 residues. The CDR3 DNA sequence: TGTGCCAGCAGTTTACCGGGACTAGCGGAAGATACGCAGTATTTT. This sequence encodes CASSLPGLAEDTQYF.

CDR3 in DNA: TGTGCCAGCAGCCTGGGAAAGCCCCAGCATTTT. Its protein is CASSLGKPQHF. The genes are TRBV2 and TRBJ1-5, with D hard to call. The CDR3 loop spans 11 amino acids. V was cut by 6 bases and J by 8 bases, with 8 bases left in between. Per the germline V gene, CDR1 is SNHLY and CDR2 is FYNNEI.

CDR3 sequence: CASTRLAGGAETQYF. The CDR3 bases are TGCGCCAGCACCCGACTAGCGGGGGGTGCTGAGACCCAGTACTTC. The chain carries TRBV5-1 and TRBJ2-5, with 13 bases matching TRBD2. The length of the CDR3 is 15 residues. CDR1 and CDR2 (germline): SGHRS, YFSETQ. Trimming removed 6 bases from V and 5 bases from J; junction bases left unmatched: 7.

CDR3 amino acids: CASSLGRTSGGIGEQFF. The CDR3 DNA is TGTGCCAGCAGCTTAGGGAGGACTAGCGGGGGGATCGGTGAGCAGTTCTTC. The rearrangement uses TRBV11-2 and TRBJ2-1, with 14 nucleotides matching TRBD2. This CDR3 contains 17 residues. The junction had 8 bases not matched to a gene; V was cut back by 1 base and J by 9 bases. CDR1 SGHAT and CDR2 FQNNGV come from the germline V gene.

This chain links TRBV5-1 with TRBJ2-5; unclear D gene. There are 14 residues in the CDR3. CDR1 is SGHRS, CDR2 YFSETQ, per germline. Trimming cost V 4 bases and J 3 bases, with 13 bases left between them. The CDR3 region has the DNA TGCGCCAGCAGCCCTACCTCTACCAAAGAGACCCAGTACTTC. This sequence encodes CASSPTSTKETQYF.

This clone was recorded only once. This chain links TRBV6-1 with TRBJ2-3, with D tentatively TRBD2 (6 bases). The V and J ends lost 1 base and 4 bases respectively, with 9 bases between them. The CDR3 runs to 14 residues. Germline loops: CDR1 MNHNS, CDR2 SASEGT. The chain's CDR3 is CASSEGGGADTQYF. The CDR3 bases are TGTGCCAGCAGTGAAGGGGGCGGGGCAGATACGCAGTATTTT.

This chain connects TRBV12-5 to TRBJ2-7; D not certain. V shed 0 bases and J shed 5 bases, with 14 bases lying between them. CDR3 length equals 15 residues. The germline gives CDR1 LGHNT, CDR2 FRNRAP. CDR3 sequence: CASGLVRPGAHEQYV. CDR3 nucleotides: TGTGCTAGTGGTTTGGTACGGCCAGGTGCGCACGAGCAGTACGTC.

J is TRBJ1-2 and V is TRBV6-1; 10 bases line up with TRBD1. In germline, CDR1 is MNHNS, CDR2 SASEGT. The CDR3 consists of 15 residues. The V and J ends lost 7 bases and 4 bases, in that order; junction bases with no gene match: 9. The CDR3 DNA reads TGTGCCAGCAAGGGACAGGGGTCGTTTGGCTATGGCTACACCTTC. This encodes CASKGQGSFGYGYTF.

This clone was counted only a few times. V is TRBV28 and J is TRBJ2-1; 9 bases align to TRBD2. The CDR3 is 13 amino acids. V lost 7 bases to trimming and J lost 7 bases; unmatched junction nucleotides: 5. CDR1 and CDR2 (germline): MDHEN, SYDVKM. This chain's CDR3 is CASTNSGGNEQFF. CDR3 nucleotides: TGTGCCAGCACGAATAGCGGGGGAAATGAGCAGTTCTTC.

This clone was seen once. The chain is built from TRBV5-1 and TRBJ1-2; the D is unclear. The CDR3 consists of 15 residues. CDR1 is SGHRS and CDR2 is YFSETQ in the germline V gene. V lost 4 bases and J 7 bases, leaving 20 bases between the germline ends. CDR3 nucleotides: TGCGCCAGCAGCCAATCGTCAACAAAGGGAGGTGGCTACACCTTC. Translating it yields CASSQSSTKGGGYTF. Based on the CDR3 plus reference TRBV5-1 and TRBJ1-2, the full variable domain is KAGVTQTPRYLIKTRGQQVTLSCSPISGHRSVSWYQQTPGQGLQFLFEYFSETQRNKGNFPGRFSGRQFSNSRSEMNVSTLELGDSALYLCASSQSSTKGGGYTFGSGTRLTVV.

This chain uses TRBV6-5 with TRBJ2-2; D unresolved. The CDR3 loop spans 11 amino acids. The germline gives CDR1 MNHEY, CDR2 SVGAGI. V lost 7 bases, J lost 7 bases, and 7 bases lay in between. CDR3 in amino acids: CASTTFGELFF. Written as DNA, the CDR3 is TGTGCCAGCACTACATTCGGGGAGCTGTTTTTT.

This sequence joins TRBV2 and TRBJ1-4, with a weak D call TRBD1 (5 bases). The CDR3 is 13 residues long. V was pared by 8 bases and J by 6 bases, with 13 bases between. Germline V gene lookup returns CDR1 SNHLY and CDR2 FYNNEI. CDR3 nucleotides: TGTGCCAGCTCCAGGGACGTCGATGAAAAACTGTTTTTT. Its translation: CASSRDVDEKLFF.

The chain joins TRBV30 to TRBJ1-1; D gene uncertain. The V end was cut by 2 bases, the J end by 6 bases, with 13 bases between. CDR1 and CDR2 (germline): GTSNPN, SVGIG (reference sequence). The CDR3 loop spans 13 amino acids. CDR3 protein: CAWSTTGGAEAFF. CDR3 coding DNA: TGTGCCTGGAGTACGACGGGAGGCGCTGAAGCTTTCTTT. The full variable domain, with the rest looked up from reference TRBV30 and TRBJ1-1, is SQTIHQWPATLVQPVGSPLSLECTVEGTSNPNLYWYRQAAGRGLQLLFYSVGIGQISSEVPQNLSASRPQDRQFILSSKKLLLSDSGFYLCAWSTTGGAEAFFGQGTRLTVV.

The J gene is TRBJ2-3, the V gene TRBV4-1; 7 bases agree with TRBD2. J lost 4 bases, V lost 0 bases, and 4 bases had no gene match. CDR1 is MGHRA and CDR2 is YSYEKL in the germline V gene. The CDR3 covers 15 residues. CDR3 protein: CASSQDWAGADTQYF. CDR3 DNA: TGCGCCAGCAGCCAAGATTGGGCGGGGGCAGATACGCAGTATTTT.